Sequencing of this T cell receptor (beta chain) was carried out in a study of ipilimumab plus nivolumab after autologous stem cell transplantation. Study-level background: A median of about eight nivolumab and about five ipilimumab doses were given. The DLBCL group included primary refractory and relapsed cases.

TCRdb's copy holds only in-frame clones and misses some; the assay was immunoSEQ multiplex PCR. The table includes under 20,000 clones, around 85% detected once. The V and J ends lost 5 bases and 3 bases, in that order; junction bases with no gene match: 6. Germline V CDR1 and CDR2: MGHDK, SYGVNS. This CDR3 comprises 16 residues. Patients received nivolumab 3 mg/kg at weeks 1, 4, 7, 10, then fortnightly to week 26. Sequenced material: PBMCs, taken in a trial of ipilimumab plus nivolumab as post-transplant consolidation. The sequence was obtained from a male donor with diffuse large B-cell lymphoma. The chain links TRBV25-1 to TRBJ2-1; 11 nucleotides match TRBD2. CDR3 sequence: CASSNVAGGGYNEQFF. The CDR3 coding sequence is TGTGCCAGCAGTAACGTAGCGGGGGGGGGCTACAATGAGCAGTTCTTC.